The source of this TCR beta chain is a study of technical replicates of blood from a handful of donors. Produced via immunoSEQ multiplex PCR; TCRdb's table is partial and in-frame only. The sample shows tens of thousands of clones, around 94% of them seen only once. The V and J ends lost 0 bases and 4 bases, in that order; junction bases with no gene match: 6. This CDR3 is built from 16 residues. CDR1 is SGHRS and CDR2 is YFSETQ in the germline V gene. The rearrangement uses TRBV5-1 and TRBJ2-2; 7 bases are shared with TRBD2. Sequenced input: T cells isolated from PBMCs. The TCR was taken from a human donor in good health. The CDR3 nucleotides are TGCGCCAGCAGCTTGGACGGACTAGTTTCCACCGGGGAGCTGTTTTTT. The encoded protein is CASSLDGLVSTGELFF.